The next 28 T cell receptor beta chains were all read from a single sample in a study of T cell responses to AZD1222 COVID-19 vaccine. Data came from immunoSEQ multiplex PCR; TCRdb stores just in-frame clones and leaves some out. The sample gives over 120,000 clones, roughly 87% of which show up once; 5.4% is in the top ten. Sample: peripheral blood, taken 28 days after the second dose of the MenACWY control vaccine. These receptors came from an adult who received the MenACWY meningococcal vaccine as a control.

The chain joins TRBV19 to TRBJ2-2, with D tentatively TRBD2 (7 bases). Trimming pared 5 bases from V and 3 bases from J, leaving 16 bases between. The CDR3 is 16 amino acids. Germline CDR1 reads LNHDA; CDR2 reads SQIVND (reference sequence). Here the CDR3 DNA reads TGTGCCAGTAGTCCCCGGGCGGGGGCTGACACCGGGGAGCTGTTTTTT. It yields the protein CASSPRAGADTGELFF.

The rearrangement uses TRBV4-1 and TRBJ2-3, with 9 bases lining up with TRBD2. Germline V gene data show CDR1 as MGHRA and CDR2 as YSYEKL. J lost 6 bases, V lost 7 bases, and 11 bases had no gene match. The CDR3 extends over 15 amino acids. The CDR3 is CASKFLGTSSDTQYF. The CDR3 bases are TGCGCCAGCAAATTCTTAGGGACTAGCAGCGATACGCAGTATTTT.

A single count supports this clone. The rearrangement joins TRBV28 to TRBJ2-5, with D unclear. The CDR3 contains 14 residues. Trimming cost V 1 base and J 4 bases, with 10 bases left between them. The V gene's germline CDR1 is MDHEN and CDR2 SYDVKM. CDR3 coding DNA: TGTGCCAGCAGTTTATCGCCGGCCCCAGAGACCCAGTACTTC. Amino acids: CASSLSPAPETQYF.

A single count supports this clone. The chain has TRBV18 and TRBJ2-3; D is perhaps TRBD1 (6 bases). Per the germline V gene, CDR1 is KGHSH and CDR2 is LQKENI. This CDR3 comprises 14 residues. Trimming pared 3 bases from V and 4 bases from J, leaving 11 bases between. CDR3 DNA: TGTGCCAGCTCACCTACAGGGCACGCAGATACGCAGTATTTT. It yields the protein CASSPTGHADTQYF.

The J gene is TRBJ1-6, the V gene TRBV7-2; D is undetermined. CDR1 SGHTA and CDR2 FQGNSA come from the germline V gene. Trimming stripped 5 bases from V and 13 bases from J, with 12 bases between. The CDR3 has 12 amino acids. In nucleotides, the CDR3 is TGTGCCAGCAGCCTCCGAGTAGGGCCCCTCCACTTT. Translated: CASSLRVGPLHF.

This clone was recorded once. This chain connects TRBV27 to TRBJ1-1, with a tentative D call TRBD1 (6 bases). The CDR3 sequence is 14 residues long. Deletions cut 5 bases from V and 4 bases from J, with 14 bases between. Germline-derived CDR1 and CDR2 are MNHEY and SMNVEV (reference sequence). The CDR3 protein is CASSPLRGGTEAFF. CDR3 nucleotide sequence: TGTGCCAGCAGTCCCCTCAGGGGAGGCACTGAAGCTTTCTTT.

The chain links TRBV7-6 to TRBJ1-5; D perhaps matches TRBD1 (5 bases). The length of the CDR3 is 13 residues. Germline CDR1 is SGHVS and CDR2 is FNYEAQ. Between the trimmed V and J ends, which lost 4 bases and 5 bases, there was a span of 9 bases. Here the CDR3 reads CASSSGRYQPQHF. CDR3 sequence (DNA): TGTGCCAGCAGCTCAGGGAGGTATCAGCCCCAGCATTTT. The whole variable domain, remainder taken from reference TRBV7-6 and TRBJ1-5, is GAGVSQSPRYKVTKRGQDVALRCDPISGHVSLYWYRQALGQGPEFLTYFNYEAQQDKSGLPNDRFSAERPEGSISTLTIQRTEQRDSAMYRCASSSGRYQPQHFGDGTRLSIL.

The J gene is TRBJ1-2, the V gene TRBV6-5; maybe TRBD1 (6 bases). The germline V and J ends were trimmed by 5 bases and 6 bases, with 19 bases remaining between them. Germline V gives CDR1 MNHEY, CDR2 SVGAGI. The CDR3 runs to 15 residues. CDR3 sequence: CASSSTTGLGDGYTF. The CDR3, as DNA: TGTGCCAGCAGTAGTACTACAGGGCTGGGAGATGGCTACACCTTC.

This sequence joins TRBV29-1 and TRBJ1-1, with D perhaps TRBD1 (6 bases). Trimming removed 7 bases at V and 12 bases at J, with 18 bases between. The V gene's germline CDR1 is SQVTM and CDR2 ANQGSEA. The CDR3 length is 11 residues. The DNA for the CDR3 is TGCAGCGCCCTGACAGGTCTAACGACTTTCTTT. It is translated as CSALTGLTTFF.

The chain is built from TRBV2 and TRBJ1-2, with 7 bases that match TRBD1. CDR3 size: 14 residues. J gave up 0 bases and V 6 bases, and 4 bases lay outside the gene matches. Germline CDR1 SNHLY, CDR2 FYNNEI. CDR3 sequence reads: CASRAGTANYGYTF. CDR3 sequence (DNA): TGTGCCAGCAGGGCCGGGACAGCTAACTATGGCTACACCTTC.

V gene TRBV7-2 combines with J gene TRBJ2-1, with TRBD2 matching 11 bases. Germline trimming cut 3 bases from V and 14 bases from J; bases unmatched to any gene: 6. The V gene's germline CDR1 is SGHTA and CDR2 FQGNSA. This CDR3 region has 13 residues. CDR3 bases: TGTGCCAGCAGCTTTGAGACTAGCGGGAAGAAGTTCTTC. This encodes CASSFETSGKKFF.

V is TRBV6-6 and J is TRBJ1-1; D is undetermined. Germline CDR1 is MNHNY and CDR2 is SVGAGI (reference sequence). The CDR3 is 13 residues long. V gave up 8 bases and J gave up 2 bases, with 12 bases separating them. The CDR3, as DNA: TGTGCCAGCGGTACAGATTTAAACACTGAAGCTTTCTTT. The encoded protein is CASGTDLNTEAFF.

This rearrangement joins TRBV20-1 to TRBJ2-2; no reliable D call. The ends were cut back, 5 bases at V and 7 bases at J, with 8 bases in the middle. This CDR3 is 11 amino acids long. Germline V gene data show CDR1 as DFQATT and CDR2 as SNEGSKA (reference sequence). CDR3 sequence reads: CSAEKGGELFF. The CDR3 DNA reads TGCAGTGCTGAGAAGGGCGGGGAGCTGTTTTTT.

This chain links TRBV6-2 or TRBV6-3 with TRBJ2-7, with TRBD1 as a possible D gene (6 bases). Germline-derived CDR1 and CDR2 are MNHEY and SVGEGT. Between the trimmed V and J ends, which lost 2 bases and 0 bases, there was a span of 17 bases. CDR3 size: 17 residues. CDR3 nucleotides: TGTGCCAGCAGTTACAGTACCGGGACATACCTCTCCTACGAGCAGTACTTC. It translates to CASSYSTGTYLSYEQYF.

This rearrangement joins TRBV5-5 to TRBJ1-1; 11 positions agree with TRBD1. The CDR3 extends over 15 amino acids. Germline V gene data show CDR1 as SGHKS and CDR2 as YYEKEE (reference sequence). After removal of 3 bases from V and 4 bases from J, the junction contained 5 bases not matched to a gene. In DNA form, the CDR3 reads TGTGCCAGCAGCTCCGGACAGGGGGCGGCCACTGAAGCTTTCTTT. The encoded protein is CASSSGQGAATEAFF.

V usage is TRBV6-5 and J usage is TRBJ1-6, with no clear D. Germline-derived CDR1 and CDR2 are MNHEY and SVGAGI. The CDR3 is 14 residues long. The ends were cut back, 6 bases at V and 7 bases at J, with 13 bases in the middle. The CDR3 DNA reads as TGTGCCAGCAGCGTTACTCTGCAGAATTCACCCCTCCACTTT. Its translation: CASSVTLQNSPLHF.

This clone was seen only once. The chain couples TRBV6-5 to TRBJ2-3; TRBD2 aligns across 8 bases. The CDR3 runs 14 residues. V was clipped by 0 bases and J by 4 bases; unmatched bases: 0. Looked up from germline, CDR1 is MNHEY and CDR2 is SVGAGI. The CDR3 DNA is TGTGCCAGCAGTTACTCGACTAGCGCAGATACGCAGTATTTT. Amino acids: CASSYSTSADTQYF.

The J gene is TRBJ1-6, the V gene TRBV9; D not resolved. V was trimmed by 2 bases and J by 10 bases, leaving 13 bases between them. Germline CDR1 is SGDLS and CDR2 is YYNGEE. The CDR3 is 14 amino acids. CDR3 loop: CASSVGGEDSPLHF. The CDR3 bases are TGTGCCAGCAGCGTGGGTGGGGAAGACTCACCCCTCCACTTT.

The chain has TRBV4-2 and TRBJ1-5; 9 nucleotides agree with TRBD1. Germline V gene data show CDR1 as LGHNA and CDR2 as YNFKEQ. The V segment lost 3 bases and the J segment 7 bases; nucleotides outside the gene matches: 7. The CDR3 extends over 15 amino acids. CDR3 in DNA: TGTGCCAGCAGCCAGGGACAGGGTGACGGGCAGCCCCAGCATTTT. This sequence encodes CASSQGQGDGQPQHF.

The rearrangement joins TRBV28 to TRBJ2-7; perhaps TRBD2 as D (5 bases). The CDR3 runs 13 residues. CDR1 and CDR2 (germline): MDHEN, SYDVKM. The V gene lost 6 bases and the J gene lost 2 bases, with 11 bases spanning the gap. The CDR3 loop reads CASSGGLPYEQYF. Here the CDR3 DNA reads TGTGCCAGCAGCGGCGGGCTCCCCTACGAGCAGTACTTC. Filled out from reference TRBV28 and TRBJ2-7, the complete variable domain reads DVKVTQSSRYLVKRTGEKVFLECVQDMDHENMFWYRQDPGLGLRLIYFSYDVKMKEKGDIPEGYSVSREKKERFSLILESASTNQTSMYLCASSGGLPYEQYFGPGTRLTVT.

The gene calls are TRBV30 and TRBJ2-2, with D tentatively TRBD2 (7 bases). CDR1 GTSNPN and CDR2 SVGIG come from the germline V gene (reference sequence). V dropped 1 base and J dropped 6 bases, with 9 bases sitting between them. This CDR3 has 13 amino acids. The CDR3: CAWSDGGPGELFF. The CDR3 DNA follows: TGTGCCTGGAGTGACGGGGGGCCCGGGGAGCTGTTTTTT. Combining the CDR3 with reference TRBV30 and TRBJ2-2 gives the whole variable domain SQTIHQWPATLVQPVGSPLSLECTVEGTSNPNLYWYRQAAGRGLQLLFYSVGIGQISSEVPQNLSASRPQDRQFILSSKKLLLSDSGFYLCAWSDGGPGELFFGEGSRLTVL.

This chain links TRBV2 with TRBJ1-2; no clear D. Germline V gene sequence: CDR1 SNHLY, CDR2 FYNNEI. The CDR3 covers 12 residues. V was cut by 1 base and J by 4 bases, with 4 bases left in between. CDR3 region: CASSEDSYGYTF. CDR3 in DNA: TGTGCCAGCAGTGAAGACAGCTATGGCTACACCTTC.

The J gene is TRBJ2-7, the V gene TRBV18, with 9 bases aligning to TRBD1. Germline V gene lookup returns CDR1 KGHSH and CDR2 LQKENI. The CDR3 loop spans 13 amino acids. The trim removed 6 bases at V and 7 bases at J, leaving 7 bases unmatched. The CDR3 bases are TGTGCCAGCTCTAGGGACAGGGTGGATGAGCAGTACTTC. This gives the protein CASSRDRVDEQYF.

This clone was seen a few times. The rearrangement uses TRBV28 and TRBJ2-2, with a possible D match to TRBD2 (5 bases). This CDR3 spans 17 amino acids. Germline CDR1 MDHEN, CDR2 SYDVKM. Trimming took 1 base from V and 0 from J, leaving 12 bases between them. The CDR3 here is CASSLFNGLPNTGELFF. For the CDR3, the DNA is TGTGCCAGCAGTTTATTTAATGGACTGCCGAACACCGGGGAGCTGTTTTTT.

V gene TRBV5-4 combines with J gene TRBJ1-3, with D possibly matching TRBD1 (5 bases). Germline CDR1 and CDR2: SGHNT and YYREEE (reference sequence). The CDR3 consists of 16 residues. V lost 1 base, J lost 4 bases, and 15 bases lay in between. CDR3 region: CASSLNSGAVGNTIYF. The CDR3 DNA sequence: TGTGCCAGCAGCTTGAATTCCGGGGCGGTAGGAAACACCATATATTTT. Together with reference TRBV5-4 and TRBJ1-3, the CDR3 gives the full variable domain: ETGVTQSPTHLIKTRGQQVTLRCSSQSGHNTVSWYQQALGQGPQFIFQYYREEENGRGNFPPRFSGLQFPNYSSELNVNALELDDSALYLCASSLNSGAVGNTIYFGEGSWLTVV.

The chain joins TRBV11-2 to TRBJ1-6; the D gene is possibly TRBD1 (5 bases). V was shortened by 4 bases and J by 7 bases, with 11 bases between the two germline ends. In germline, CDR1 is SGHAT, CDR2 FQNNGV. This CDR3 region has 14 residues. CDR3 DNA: TGTGCCAGCAGCTCCCCGGGACGGAATTCACCCCTCCACTTT. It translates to CASSSPGRNSPLHF.

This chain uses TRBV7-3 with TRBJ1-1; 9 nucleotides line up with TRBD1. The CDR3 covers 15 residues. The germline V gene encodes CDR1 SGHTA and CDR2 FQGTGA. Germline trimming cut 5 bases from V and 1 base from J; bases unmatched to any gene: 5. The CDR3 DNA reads TGTGCCAGCAGCCAGGGGACAGGGCAGAACACTGAAGCTTTCTTT. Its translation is CASSQGTGQNTEAFF.

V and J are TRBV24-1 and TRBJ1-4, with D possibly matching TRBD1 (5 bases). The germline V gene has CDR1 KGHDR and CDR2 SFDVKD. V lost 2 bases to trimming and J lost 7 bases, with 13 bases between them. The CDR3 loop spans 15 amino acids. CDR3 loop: CATSDSAGPGEKLFF. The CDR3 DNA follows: TGTGCCACCAGTGATTCGGCGGGACCTGGTGAAAAACTGTTTTTT.